Sequencing of this TCR beta chain was carried out in a study of OX40 agonist ivuxolimab in advanced cancers. Study results and limitations: Dosing at 0.1 to 3.0 mg/kg was accompanied by clonal expansion of CD4+ and CD8+ blood T cells by week 6. No antigen was identified for the clonally expanded peripheral T cells.

This CDR3 region has 14 residues. Deletions cut 2 bases from V and 5 bases from J, with 11 bases between. Germline CDR1 is SGDLS and CDR2 is YYNGEE. TCRdb's copy holds only in-frame clones and misses some; the assay was immunoSEQ multiplex PCR. Of tens of thousands of clones listed, around 87% are singletons. On this clone: The antigen remains undetermined.

The material was CD4+ or CD8+ T cells sorted from blood, obtained in a trial of the OX40 agonist ivuxolimab. The chain uses TRBV9 and TRBJ2-1, with D unclear. The clonotype was recovered from an adult with an advanced solid tumor such as melanoma, head and neck, liver or kidney cancer. The CDR3 nucleotides are TGTGCCAGCAGCGTGGGGTGGAGCGACAATGAGCAGTTCTTC. Translation: CASSVGWSDNEQFF.